Below are 24 T cell receptor beta chains sequenced from a single sample in a study of response to subunit inactivated influenza vaccine. TCRdb reanalysed the RT-PCR reads using MiXCR and keeps one entry per CDR3 protein. Among approximately 700,000 distinct CDR3 sequences, around 14% were seen once, and the ten largest hold roughly 10%. Sequencing used PBMCs from blood, obtained less than 13 days after vaccination. The receptor set was obtained from a man over 45 who received an inactivated influenza vaccine.

J is TRBJ2-5 and V is TRBV5-1, with D unclear. CDR3 length: 17 amino acids. Germline V gene lookup returns CDR1 SGHRS and CDR2 YFSETQ. V gave up 3 bases and J gave up 1 base, with 19 bases separating them. DNA for the CDR3: TGCGCCAGCAGCTCGTCATACCTATCACTCGGCCAAGAGACCCAGTACTTC. This gives the protein CASSSSYLSLGQETQYF.

This chain uses TRBV12-3 or TRBV12-4 with TRBJ1-2; D might be TRBD1 (6 bases). The CDR3 runs 13 residues. The V end was cut by 2 bases, the J end by 6 bases, with 10 bases between. CDR3 coding DNA: TGTGCCAGCAGTTTAAGGGCAGGGGATGGCTACACCTTC. Amino acids: CASSLRAGDGYTF.

This clonotype was detected only a few times. The V call is TRBV2, the J call TRBJ1-4; D ambiguous. The length of the CDR3 is 16 residues. Trimming removed 2 bases at V and 2 bases at J, with 12 bases between. Per germline, CDR1 SNHLY and CDR2 FYNNEI. Here the CDR3 DNA reads TGTGCCAGCAGTGAAAAAAGGAGGGCGACTAATGAAAAACTGTTTTTT. Translating it yields CASSEKRRATNEKLFF.

This clonotype was recorded many times. The junction does not match germline at one end; this may be a read error. V gene TRBV5-1 combines with J gene TRBJ2-2; a weak D match, TRBD1 (5 bases). CDR1 is SGHRS, CDR2 YFSETQ, per germline. CDR3 size: 15 residues. This CDR3 reads CASSFGRANSGELFF. DNA of the CDR3: TGCGCCAGCAGCTTTGGCAGGGCGAACAGCGGGGAGCTGTTTTTT. Supplemented by reference TRBV5-1 and TRBJ2-2, the full variable domain reads KAGVTQTPRYLIKTRGQQVTLSCSPISGHRSVSWYQQTPGQGLQFLFEYFSETQRNKGNFPGRFSGRQFSNSRSEMNVSTLELGDSALYLCASSFGRANSGELFFGEGSRLTVL.

This sequence joins TRBV9 and TRBJ2-1; D may be TRBD2 (6 bases). Between the trimmed V and J ends, which lost 0 bases and 0 bases, there was a span of 13 bases. Per the germline V gene, CDR1 is SGDLS and CDR2 is YYNGEE. The CDR3 totals 17 residues. CDR3 residues: CASSVGGGASSYNEQFF. The CDR3 bases are TGTGCCAGCAGCGTAGGTGGAGGGGCCAGCTCCTACAATGAGCAGTTCTTC.

In this sample, this clonotype turned up a few times. The chain has TRBV2 and TRBJ1-4, with D hard to call. Trimming took 6 bases from V and 6 from J, leaving 8 bases between them. Germline V gene lookup returns CDR1 SNHLY and CDR2 FYNNEI. The CDR3 loop spans 12 amino acids. The CDR3 DNA is TGTGCCAGCAGAGCGGAATATGAAAAACTGTTTTTT. Protein sequence: CASRAEYEKLFF.

This clonotype has only a few counts. The chain links TRBV5-5 to TRBJ2-4; D remains ambiguous. The CDR3 has 16 amino acids. The germline V gene encodes CDR1 SGHKS and CDR2 YYEKEE (reference sequence). V was shortened by 0 bases and J by 3 bases, with 13 bases between the two germline ends. CDR3 sequence reads: CASSLGGAFGKNIQYF. CDR3 in DNA: TGTGCCAGCAGCTTGGGTGGCGCGTTCGGCAAAAACATTCAGTACTTC.

The CDR3 nucleotides are TGCGCCAGCAGCGTTCCGGGGGCAATGAGGGGGCAAGAGACCCAGTACTTC. The encoded protein is CASSVPGAMRGQETQYF. V usage is TRBV4-1 and J usage is TRBJ2-5; D is possibly TRBD1 or TRBD2 (6 bases each). Germline CDR1 MGHRA, CDR2 YSYEKL. The V and J ends lost 5 bases and 2 bases respectively, with 21 bases between them. The CDR3 runs 17 residues.

The chain is built from TRBV12-3 or TRBV12-4 and TRBJ2-1; D unresolved. V dropped 6 bases and J dropped 6 bases, with 12 bases sitting between them. CDR3 size: 13 residues. The CDR3 here is CASSHPIRNEQFF. DNA for the CDR3: TGTGCCAGCAGCCACCCTATACGCAATGAGCAGTTCTTC.

The chain links TRBV4-1 to TRBJ2-7; D not certain. Trimming cost V 2 bases and J 4 bases, with 9 bases left between them. The CDR3 has 13 residues. Germline V gene lookup returns CDR1 MGHRA and CDR2 YSYEKL. CDR3 amino acids: CASSQRTRYEQYF. CDR3 in DNA: TGCGCCAGCAGCCAAAGGACCCGTTACGAGCAGTACTTC.

In this sample, this clonotype turned up many times. V usage is TRBV12-3 or TRBV12-4 and J usage is TRBJ1-6; D gene uncertain. This CDR3 is built from 16 residues. With 0 bases removed from V and 7 bases from J, the gap between germline ends came to 13 bases. DNA of the CDR3: TGTGCCAGCAGTTTAGCGGGGTCAACCCCGAATTCACCCCTCCACTTT. As protein: CASSLAGSTPNSPLHF.

The J gene is TRBJ2-7, the V gene TRBV3-1, with 8 bases identical to TRBD1. Germline loops: CDR1 LGHDT, CDR2 YNNKEL (reference sequence). The J segment lost 4 bases and the V segment lost 0 bases, leaving 8 bases of the junction unmatched. The CDR3 has 16 amino acids. As DNA, the CDR3 is TGTGCCAGCAGCCAAGATCTACAGGGGGATCGGTACGAGCAGTACTTC. This codes for CASSQDLQGDRYEQYF.

The sample holds a few counts of this clonotype. The chain recombines TRBV5-1 with TRBJ2-5; no clear D. V was shortened by 0 bases and J by 5 bases, with 17 bases between the two germline ends. The CDR3 has 16 residues. Per germline, CDR1 SGHRS and CDR2 YFSETQ. The CDR3 region is CASSLAAAAVRETQYF. DNA of the CDR3: TGCGCCAGCAGCTTGGCCGCCGCTGCAGTACGGGAGACCCAGTACTTC.

V and J are TRBV29-1 and TRBJ2-7; either TRBD1 or TRBD2 may fit D (5 bases each). V lost 7 bases and J 3 bases, leaving 16 bases between the germline ends. CDR3 length equals 13 residues. Germline V lookup: CDR1 SQVTM, CDR2 ANQGSEA. CDR3 residues: CSALPPGLYEQYF. The CDR3 nucleotides are TGCAGCGCACTCCCCCCGGGGCTCTACGAGCAGTACTTC.

This clonotype occurred a few times. The rearrangement uses TRBV12-3 or TRBV12-4 and TRBJ2-1; D may be TRBD2 (5 bases). V lost 6 bases and J 2 bases, leaving 14 bases between the germline ends. This CDR3 has 15 amino acids. In DNA, the CDR3 is TGTGCCAGCAGCGTCTACGGGAATACCTACAATGAGCAGTTCTTC. Encoded protein: CASSVYGNTYNEQFF.

This clonotype was observed a handful of times. The rearrangement links TRBV12-3 or TRBV12-4 to TRBJ1-2, with 8 bases aligning to TRBD1. The CDR3 is 14 residues long. V trimming: 1 base; J trimming: 5 bases; junction bases outside the gene matches: 3. The CDR3 region is CASSLEYRGYGYTF. CDR3 sequence (DNA): TGTGCCAGCAGTTTAGAATACAGGGGGTATGGCTACACCTTC.

This clonotype was found a few times. This chain connects TRBV14 to TRBJ1-2; no definite D call. The CDR3 is made up of 12 amino acids. Germline V gene lookup returns CDR1 SGHDN and CDR2 FVKESK. Trimming took off 0 bases at V and 8 bases at J, with 7 bases between the two ends. Here the CDR3 reads CASSQDGRGYTF. For the CDR3, the DNA is TGTGCCAGCAGCCAAGACGGACGAGGCTACACCTTC.

This rearrangement joins TRBV20-1 to TRBJ1-1, with 7 positions matching TRBD1. This CDR3 is built from 14 residues. The V gene end was trimmed by 1 base and the J gene end by 7 bases; junction bases not matched to a gene: 9. CDR1 and CDR2 (germline): DFQATT, SNEGSKA (reference sequence). This chain's CDR3 is CSARGQTGNFEAFF. As DNA, the CDR3 is TGCAGTGCTAGAGGTCAGACAGGGAACTTTGAAGCTTTCTTT.

This clonotype was detected a few times. The CDR3 reads CASSISSTGWQETQYF. CDR3 sequence (DNA): TGTGCCAGCAGCATTTCTTCGACAGGGTGGCAAGAGACCCAGTACTTC. The chain links TRBV7-9 to TRBJ2-5, with 7 positions matching TRBD1. This CDR3 is built from 16 residues. CDR1 is SEHNR and CDR2 is FQNEAQ in the germline V gene (reference sequence). V lost 5 bases, J lost 2 bases, and 11 bases stayed unmatched. Using reference TRBV7-9 and TRBJ2-5 for the parts outside the CDR3, the full variable domain is DTGVSQNPRHKITKRGQNVTFRCDPISEHNRLYWYRQTLGQGPEFLTYFQNEAQLEKSRLLSDRFSAERPKGSFSTLEIQRTEQGDSAMYLCASSISSTGWQETQYFGPGTRLLVL.

V usage is TRBV2 and J usage is TRBJ2-3; 9 positions match TRBD2. The trim removed 5 bases at V and 6 bases at J, leaving 9 bases unmatched. Germline CDR1 is SNHLY and CDR2 is FYNNEI. The CDR3 extends over 15 amino acids. The chain's CDR3 is CASSLGLARSDTQYF. The CDR3 DNA reads as TGTGCCAGCAGTTTGGGACTAGCAAGGTCCGATACGCAGTATTTT.

The V gene is TRBV10-3, the J gene TRBJ2-3; 8 bases are shared with TRBD2. CDR1 is ENHRY, CDR2 SYGVKD, per germline. There are 13 residues in the CDR3. V lost 10 bases, J lost 9 bases, and 12 bases stayed unmatched. The CDR3 DNA sequence: TGTGCCACCCAGGGACTAGGGGCATACACGCAGTATTTT. Amino acid sequence: CATQGLGAYTQYF.

The chain combines TRBV12-3 or TRBV12-4 with TRBJ2-2; 7 nucleotides line up with TRBD2. The CDR3 sequence is 16 residues long. After removal of 6 bases from V and 3 bases from J, the junction contained 10 bases not matched to a gene. DNA for the CDR3: TGTGCCAGCAGCCGCAGGGCGGGAGCGTACACCGGGGAGCTGTTTTTT. Translating it yields CASSRRAGAYTGELFF.

The rearrangement uses TRBV4-2 and TRBJ2-7, with 16 bases aligning to TRBD2. V lost 1 base to trimming and J lost 6 bases; unmatched junction nucleotides: 18. CDR1 is LGHNA, CDR2 YNFKEQ, per germline. The CDR3 has 21 residues. CDR3 sequence reads: CASSQGVRGTSGGAHPREQYF. The CDR3 coding sequence is TGTGCCAGCAGCCAAGGGGTCCGTGGGACTAGCGGGGGGGCCCACCCGCGCGAGCAGTACTTC.

This clonotype came up a few times. The V and J genes are TRBV7-9 and TRBJ2-1; D could derive from TRBD1 or TRBD2 (5 bases each). Trimming left V 3 bases short and J 8 bases short, with 17 bases between. Germline loops: CDR1 SEHNR, CDR2 FQNEAQ (reference sequence). The CDR3 runs to 15 residues. The DNA of the CDR3 is TGTGCCAGCAGCTTCGGGGCGCTTTTTTCGGATGAGCAGTTCTTC. It is translated as CASSFGALFSDEQFF. The whole variable domain, filled in from reference TRBV7-9 and TRBJ2-1, reads DTGVSQNPRHKITKRGQNVTFRCDPISEHNRLYWYRQTLGQGPEFLTYFQNEAQLEKSRLLSDRFSAERPKGSFSTLEIQRTEQGDSAMYLCASSFGALFSDEQFFGPGTRLTVL.